Listed below are T cell receptor beta chains from one sample, sequenced in a study of shared clonotypes between healthy human individuals. Profiling relied on immunoSEQ multiplex PCR, and the TCRdb table lists in-frame clones only, not all of them. The table has 1.5 million to 2.5 million clones, roughly 95% seen once; the top ten hold approximately 1%. The sample consisted of naive CD8+ T cells sorted from blood. The receptors derive from a man aged 18-30 years in good health. CDR3s include the opening cysteine and the closing phenylalanine or tryptophan. D genes are given only for firm matches. Expanded clones get a size class; other rows say once, few or many, or leave the size out.

abundance	v_gene	j_gene	d_gene	CDR3nt	CDR3aa
.	TRBV4-1	TRBJ2-7	TRBD1	TGCGCCAGCAGCCATAGACAGGGGTCCAGCAACGAGCAGTACTTC	CASSHRQGSSNEQYF
.	TRBV18	TRBJ2-5	.	TGTGCCAGCTCACCACCGCGAGAAGAGACCCAGTACTTC	CASSPPREETQYF
.	TRBV5-5	TRBJ1-2	TRBD1	TGTGCCAGCAGCTTTGACAGGGACCCTAGGTATGGCTACACCTTC	CASSFDRDPRYGYTF
.	TRBV6-5	TRBJ2-1	.	TGTGCCAGCAGTGACTCCTACGGGCAGTTCTTC	CASSDSYGQFF
once	TRBV28	TRBJ2-7	.	TGTGCCAGCAGTTTAGCGCAGTCCTACGAGCAGTACTTC	CASSLAQSYEQYF
.	TRBV11-2	TRBJ2-4	.	TGTGCCAGCGGGGGGACCAAAAACATTCAGTACTTC	CASGGTKNIQYF
once	TRBV2	TRBJ2-7	TRBD1	TGTGCCAGCTTCCGACAGGGTCCCTACGAGCAGTACTTC	CASFRQGPYEQYF
.	TRBV2	TRBJ2-1	.	TGTGCCAGCAGTGAAATCCCCGAGCAGTTCTTC	CASSEIPEQFF
.	TRBV7-2	TRBJ2-7	.	TGTGCCAGCAGCATTCCGCCGGGCGCCGGCTCCTACGAGCAGTACTTC	CASSIPPGAGSYEQYF
.	TRBV28	TRBJ2-7	TRBD2	TGTGCCAGCACTCCCCGGGGGGGAAGCTCCTACGAGCAGTACTTC	CASTPRGGSSYEQYF
.	TRBV7-6	TRBJ1-3	.	TGTGCCAGCAGCTTAGCTTCGTGGGAATACTCTGGAAACACCATATATTTT	CASSLASWEYSGNTIYF
.	TRBV13	TRBJ2-7	.	TGTGCCAGCAGCTTAGCTGGGGCCCACGAGCAGTACTTC	CASSLAGAHEQYF
.	TRBV4-1	TRBJ2-5	.	TGCGCCAGCAGCCAAGATGCGCCAGGGATTTCGGAGACCCAGTACTTC	CASSQDAPGISETQYF
.	TRBV9	TRBJ2-7	TRBD1	TGTGCCAGCAGCGTAGGAGGGGGACAGAGCGACGAGCAGTACTTC	CASSVGGGQSDEQYF
.	TRBV5-6	TRBJ1-2	.	TGTGCCAGCAGTCCTCAAGGGGGGGGCGTAAGCTATGGCTACACCTTC	CASSPQGGGVSYGYTF
.	TRBV18	TRBJ2-3	.	TGTGCCAGCTCACCACCAGACAGGTCTTCTAGCACAGATACGCAGTATTTT	CASSPPDRSSSTDTQYF
.	TRBV5-4	TRBJ2-1	TRBD2	TGTGCCAGCAGCGATGGACTAGCGGGAACCTCCTACAATGAGCAGTTCTTC	CASSDGLAGTSYNEQFF
.	TRBV7-9	TRBJ2-7	TRBD2	TGTGCCAGCAGCGCATCCGGGGGGGTGTATTCCTACGAGCAGTACTTC	CASSASGGVYSYEQYF
.	TRBV12-5	TRBJ2-6	.	TGTGCTAGTGGTTTGGTAAGGGTTTACTGTGGGGCCAACGTCCTGACTTTC	CASGLVRVYCGANVLTF
once	TRBV18	TRBJ2-7	.	TGTGCCAGCTCACGCAACGAGATTCCCTACGAGCAGTACTTC	CASSRNEIPYEQYF
.	TRBV6-4	TRBJ2-7	.	TGTGCCAGCAGGTTACCGAGCTCCTACGAGCAGTACTTC	CASRLPSSYEQYF
.	TRBV7-9	TRBJ1-2	.	TGTGCCAGCACCCAAATCAGGGGAGAGCATGGCTACACCTTC	CASTQIRGEHGYTF
.	TRBV30	TRBJ1-2	.	TGTGCCTGGAGTGATCAGGGGAACTATGGCTACACCTTC	CAWSDQGNYGYTF
.	TRBV10-3	TRBJ1-4	.	TGTGCCATCAGACCCACCGACGGTCTCTCTAATGAAAAACTGTTTTTT	CAIRPTDGLSNEKLFF
.	TRBV6-5	TRBJ2-3	.	TGTGCCAGCAGCCAGGGGACCCCTAAGTGGGATACGCAGTATTTT	CASSQGTPKWDTQYF
.	TRBV18	TRBJ2-7	.	TGTGCCAGCTCACCGTCGGCGGATTCCTACGAGCAGTACTTC	CASSPSADSYEQYF
once	TRBV7-6	TRBJ2-7	TRBD2	TGTGCCAGCAGCCCGGGACTAGCGGGAGAGGGATACGAGCAGTACTTC	CASSPGLAGEGYEQYF
.	TRBV5-6	TRBJ2-5	.	TGTGCCAGCACCCTACAGGGAGTGGGGTTGGAGACCCAGTACTTC	CASTLQGVGLETQYF
.	TRBV27	TRBJ2-1	TRBD2	TGTGCCAGCAGTCCCATCCGGACTAGCGGGTTCAATGAGCAGTTCTTC	CASSPIRTSGFNEQFF
.	TRBV9	TRBJ2-1	TRBD2	TGTGCCAGCAGCGTAGAATCTCCGGCGGGGGGTTACAATGAGCAGTTCTTC	CASSVESPAGGYNEQFF
.	TRBV5-1	TRBJ1-1	.	TGCGCCAGCATCTCGGAGAATGAAGCTTTCTTT	CASISENEAFF
.	TRBV4-1	TRBJ2-1	TRBD2	TGCGCCAGCAGCCTCGGGACTAGCGGGGGGGATGAGCAGTTCTTC	CASSLGTSGGDEQFF
.	TRBV10-1	TRBJ2-1	.	TGCGCCAGCAGTCTAGGGGGCTCCTACAATGAGCAGTTCTTC	CASSLGGSYNEQFF
.	TRBV7-6	TRBJ2-3	.	TGTGCCAGCACCCCTGGTGGAGATACGCAGTATTTT	CASTPGGDTQYF
.	TRBV25-1	TRBJ1-1	.	TGTGCCAGCAGTGACGATGAAGCTTTCTTT	CASSDDEAFF
once	TRBV4-1	TRBJ2-7	TRBD1	TGCGCCAGCAGCCAAGGGCTACAGGGGGCGGCCTACGAGCAGTACTTC	CASSQGLQGAAYEQYF
.	TRBV6-5	TRBJ2-7	.	TGTGCCAGCACCGAAGCGACCCTCTACGAGCAGTACTTC	CASTEATLYEQYF
.	TRBV9	TRBJ1-6	.	TGTGCCAGCAGCGTAGTAGGGGAACGCCATTCACCCCTCCACTTT	CASSVVGERHSPLHF
.	TRBV9	TRBJ1-6	.	TGTGCCAGCAGCGTAGAAGGGACCCTTGGCTCACCCCTCCACTTT	CASSVEGTLGSPLHF
.	TRBV10-3	TRBJ2-5	.	TGTGCCATCAGTCGAGAAGCGGATTTAGGGGAGACCCAGTACTTC	CAISREADLGETQYF
.	TRBV6-5	TRBJ2-7	.	TGTGCCAGCAGTTACCCCGGGACGGGGGTCTACGAGCAGTACTTC	CASSYPGTGVYEQYF
.	TRBV7-9	TRBJ2-7	.	TGTGCCAGCAGCTTAGTTACAGGGGAGGGCTACGAGCAGTACTTC	CASSLVTGEGYEQYF
.	TRBV11-2	TRBJ2-3	TRBD1	TGTGCCAGCAGCTTAGGTCTGGCAGGGGGCGCGGCAGATACGCAGTATTTT	CASSLGLAGGAADTQYF
.	TRBV6-5	TRBJ2-2	TRBD2	TGTGCCAGCAGTTCTGGACTAGCGGGGATCACCGGGGAGCTGTTTTTT	CASSSGLAGITGELFF
.	TRBV4-3	TRBJ2-3	.	TGCGCCAGCAGCCAAGTGGCCTTCAGGGGCACAGATACGCAGTATTTT	CASSQVAFRGTDTQYF
.	TRBV5-4	TRBJ1-2	.	TGTGCCAGCAGCTTGGACAGCCCCCTTTTAGATGGCTACACCTTC	CASSLDSPLLDGYTF
.	TRBV2	TRBJ2-2	TRBD1	TGTGCCAGCAACAGGGGGGACAGGGTCCGGACCGGGGAGCTGTTTTTT	CASNRGDRVRTGELFF
.	TRBV6-1	TRBJ1-4	TRBD1	TGTGCCAGCAGTGTGCAGGGGGAACTGTTTTTT	CASSVQGELFF